The present T cell receptor (beta chain) was sequenced within a study of OX40 agonist ivuxolimab in advanced cancers. About the study: While on treatment, patients had intravenous ivuxolimab at 0.01 to 10 mg/kg every 2 weeks. Melanoma, hepatocellular carcinoma, head and neck or renal cell cancer occurred in dose-escalation patients. Partial responses were seen in three patients, one with hepatocellular carcinoma and two with cutaneous melanoma.

This clone appeared a few times. Any history of autoimmune disease or systemic immunosuppression disqualified patients. This CDR3 has 15 residues. Trimming took off 5 bases at V and 6 bases at J, with 16 bases between the two ends. CDR1 LNHNV and CDR2 YYDKDF come from the germline V gene (reference sequence). Using immunoSEQ multiplex PCR, the repertoire was profiled, and TCRdb retains in-frame clones only, with some absent. Of 35,000 to 45,000 clones listed, less than 95% are singletons. This clonotype was sampled from an adult with an advanced solid tumor such as melanoma, head and neck, liver or kidney cancer. The chain combines TRBV15 with TRBJ2-2, with D possibly matching TRBD2 (6 bases). Sequenced here: CD4+ or CD8+ T cells sorted from blood, sampled in a trial of the OX40 agonist ivuxolimab. CDR3 DNA: TGTGCCACCAGCGGCGCCGGGAGAAGGGCCGGGGAGCTGTTTTTT. As protein: CATSGAGRRAGELFF.